The source of this TCR beta chain is a study of OX40 agonist ivuxolimab in advanced cancers. Study-level background: Hepatocellular carcinoma, melanoma, renal cell or head and neck cancer occurred in dose-escalation patients. Prior anti-PD-1, anti-PD-L1 or anti-CTLA-4 therapy was allowed; 40% had some.

Assay used: immunoSEQ multiplex PCR; TCRdb lists only in-frame clones, some missing. This table holds roughly 65,000 clones, around 87% found once. With respect to this clone: The antigen is undetermined.

The sampling schedule covered blood at baseline, cycle 4 day 1, and cycle 7 day 1. CDR1 is SGDLS and CDR2 is YYNGEE in the germline V gene. V was pared by 0 bases and J by 3 bases, with 10 bases between. This CDR3 region has 15 residues. Study results and caveats: Clones of CD4+ and CD8+ blood T cells grew by week 6 at doses of 0.1 to 3.0 mg/kg.

This sequence joins TRBV9 and TRBJ1-3; TRBD1 is a possible D gene (6 bases). This material consisted of CD4+ or CD8+ T cells sorted from blood, taken in a trial of the OX40 agonist ivuxolimab. This clonotype was obtained from an adult with an advanced solid tumor such as melanoma, head and neck, liver or kidney cancer. The CDR3 reads CASSVGIGGGNTIYF. The CDR3 DNA is TGTGCCAGCAGCGTAGGGATAGGGGGTGGAAACACCATATATTTT.